Listed below are T cell receptor beta chains from one sample, sequenced in a study of human T cells and chemical hapten exposure. TCRdb redid the calling of the RACE reads with MiXCR, one entry per CDR3 protein. The table includes 75,000 to 90,000 distinct CDR3 sequences, approximately 10% detected once. This sample comprised whole blood, obtained in connection with sensitization to the hapten diphenylcyclopropenone (DPC). Receptors were obtained from a woman between 50 and 59 years old with alopecia areata. Some clones in this sample may be carry-over from other donors' samples. Each CDR3 is given with its conserved first and last residue. D genes are given only for firm matches. Not all rows give a size; the values are once, few, many and, for expanded clones, a class.

j_call clone_size v_call d_call cdr3_length cdr3_nt cdr3_aa
TRBJ2-5 few TRBV28 - 14 TGTGCCAGCAGTCCCGGGTGGCGCCAAGAGACCCAGTACTTC CASSPGWRQETQYF
TRBJ1-2 many TRBV28 - 14 TGTGCCAGCACGCCCACAGGGTATAACTATGGCTACACCTTC CASTPTGYNYGYTF
TRBJ2-6 few TRBV19 TRBD2 15 TGTGCCAGTAGTATGGCGGGAGGAGGGGCCAACGTCCTGACTTTC CASSMAGGGANVLTF
TRBJ2-3 once TRBV29-1 - 12 TGCAGCGTTGGATTAGCATCAGATACGCAGTATTTT CSVGLASDTQYF
TRBJ1-2 many TRBV27 - 14 TGTGCCAGCAGTTTATTACCCGGACCCTATGGCTACACCTTC CASSLLPGPYGYTF
TRBJ2-1 - TRBV3-1 TRBD2 16 TGTGCCAGCAGCCTCCCTAGCGGGAGCTCCTACAATGAGCAGTTCTTC CASSLPSGSSYNEQFF
TRBJ2-1 few TRBV12-3/TRBV12-4 TRBD2 15 TGTGCCAGCAGTTTACGTAGCGGGAGAAGCAATGAGCAGTTCTTC CASSLRSGRSNEQFF
TRBJ2-7 many TRBV7-9 - 12 TGTGCCAGCAGCCCCGACTTGATCGAGCAGTACTTC CASSPDLIEQYF
TRBJ2-7 - TRBV19 - 15 TGTGCCAGTAGTATAGATCGAAGGAGTTCCTACGAGCAGTACTTC CASSIDRRSSYEQYF
TRBJ2-7 few TRBV7-2 TRBD1 18 TGTGCCAGCAGCCCACATGGCCCCGGGACAGGTAAATCCTACGAGCAGTACTTC CASSPHGPGTGKSYEQYF
TRBJ2-5 few TRBV18 - 11 TGTGCCAGCTCGCAAAAAGAGACCCAGTACTTC CASSQKETQYF
TRBJ1-2 few TRBV5-4 TRBD1 15 TGTGCCAGCAGCACGTTGGACAGGGCGGGCTATGGCTACACCTTC CASSTLDRAGYGYTF
TRBJ2-7 once TRBV4-3 - 13 TGCGCCAGCAGCCAAGATCGGGGAGACGAGCAGTACTTC CASSQDRGDEQYF
TRBJ1-5 many TRBV6-6 - 16 TGTGCCAGCAGTTATCCAACTGAGATTAGCAATCAGCCCCAGCATTTT CASSYPTEISNQPQHF
TRBJ1-6 - TRBV11-2 - 15 TGTGCCAGCAGCTCCCTGACAGGCCTGAATTCACCCCTCCACTTT CASSSLTGLNSPLHF
TRBJ2-3 many TRBV28 - 10 TGTGCCAGCAGTCACCATACGCAGTATTTT CASSHHTQYF
TRBJ2-7 medium-sized TRBV10-3 TRBD1 14 TGTGCCATCAGTGACTCCGGGACAGGGGCCGAGCAGTACTTC CAISDSGTGAEQYF
TRBJ1-2 few TRBV29-1 - 13 TGCAGCGTTGAAGTCCCCGCGGGCCGTGGTGGCACCTTC CSVEVPAGRGGTF
TRBJ2-6 - TRBV7-2 - 14 TGTGCCAGCTCCTTAGGCCCTGGGGCCAACGTCCTGACTTTC CASSLGPGANVLTF
TRBJ1-4 many TRBV3-1 - 15 TGTGCCAGCAGCCAAGCGGTGACAACTAATGAAAAACTGTTTTTT CASSQAVTTNEKLFF
TRBJ2-7 many TRBV5-1 - 13 TGCGCCAGCAGCCCCCTGACGGGGAACGAGCAGTACTTC CASSPLTGNEQYF
TRBJ1-1 - TRBV15 - 15 TGTGCCACCAGCAGAGATCCCTCCCTCCGGGCTGAAGCTTTCTTT CATSRDPSLRAEAFF
TRBJ2-5 many TRBV7-9 TRBD2 16 TGTGCCAGCAGCTTAGGGGGCGCGGGAGGCTCAGAGACCCAGTACTTC CASSLGGAGGSETQYF
TRBJ2-1 many TRBV7-9 TRBD2 17 TGTGCCAGCAGCTTTCTCTTAGCGGGAGGGCCCCACAATGAGCAGTTCTTC CASSFLLAGGPHNEQFF
TRBJ2-1 - TRBV7-2 - 11 TGTGCCAGCAGGACGGGGTATGAGCAGTTCTTC CASRTGYEQFF
TRBJ2-5 - TRBV9 TRBD2 18 TGTGCCAGCAGCTCGGGACTAGCGGGAGGCGCACATTCGGAGACCCAGTACTTC CASSSGLAGGAHSETQYF
TRBJ1-6 few TRBV6-1 - 15 TGTGCCAGCAGTGAAGCCGAAAGGGGCAGGTCACCCCTCCACTTT CASSEAERGRSPLHF
TRBJ2-3 - TRBV7-9 - 16 TGTGCCAGCAGCTTAGCGAGTAGCGGAAGCACAGATACGCAGTATTTT CASSLASSGSTDTQYF
TRBJ2-4 few TRBV6-2/TRBV6-3 TRBD1 14 TGTGCCAGCAGTACACCCGACAGGGTAAACATTCAGTACTTC CASSTPDRVNIQYF
TRBJ1-2 few TRBV5-1 - 15 TGCGCCAGCAGATCCGAACCAGGGAGAGATTGGGGCTACACCTTC CASRSEPGRDWGYTF
TRBJ2-3 few TRBV7-2 - 12 TGTGCCAGCAGCCCAGAGGGGCAGGGTCGGTATTTT CASSPEGQGRYF
TRBJ1-1 many TRBV6-5 TRBD1 14 TGTGCCAGCAGTCTCAGGGGGCGGGGAACTGAAGCTTTCTTT CASSLRGRGTEAFF
TRBJ1-1 - TRBV29-1 - 14 TGCAGCGGGAGACAGGACCTCCTGAACACTGAAGCTTTCTTT CSGRQDLLNTEAFF
TRBJ2-3 - TRBV7-3 TRBD1 15 TGTGCCAGCAGCTCCCGACAGGGGGAAACAGATACGCAGTATTTT CASSSRQGETDTQYF
TRBJ1-6 - TRBV30 - 14 TGTGCCTGGAGTTCCGGGGTAGGCAATTCACCCCTCCACTTT CAWSSGVGNSPLHF
TRBJ2-1 many TRBV4-2 - 15 TGTGCCAGCAGCCCAGGTGGGTCTAAGGGCAATGAGCAGTTCTTC CASSPGGSKGNEQFF
TRBJ2-1 many TRBV2 TRBD2 15 TGTGCCAGCAGGGAGCGGGGATTATCCTACAATGAGCAGTTCTTC CASRERGLSYNEQFF
TRBJ2-3 few TRBV29-1 TRBD1 12 TGCAGCGTGGAGACAGGGACAGATACGCAGTATTTT CSVETGTDTQYF
TRBJ1-3 few TRBV20-1 - 12 TGCAGTGCTAGGGGCGCTGGAAACACCATATATTTT CSARGAGNTIYF
TRBJ2-7 - TRBV6-2/TRBV6-3 TRBD2 16 TGTGCCAGCGCGGGACTAGCGGGACCCACCACCTACGAGCAGTACTTC CASAGLAGPTTYEQYF
TRBJ1-6 few TRBV20-1 TRBD1 13 TGCAGTGCCCAACAGGGGAGGGATTTTCCCCTCCACTTT CSAQQGRDFPLHF
TRBJ2-7 few TRBV7-2 - 14 TGTGCCAGCAGCCGACAGGCTAGCGGAGGCGAGCAGTACTTC CASSRQASGGEQYF
TRBJ2-5 - TRBV7-6 TRBD2 16 TGTGCCAGCAGCTTAGGGACTAGCGGGCCTCAAGAGACCCAGTACTTC CASSLGTSGPQETQYF
TRBJ2-1 - TRBV5-1 TRBD2 15 TGCGCCAGCAGACAAGGACTAGCGGAATACAATGAGCAGTTCTTC CASRQGLAEYNEQFF
TRBJ1-6 - TRBV10-3 - 13 TGTGCCACGGCCGGGACCCCTAAGTCACCCCTCCACTTT CATAGTPKSPLHF
TRBJ1-2 many TRBV30 - 13 TGTGCCTGGAGACGGGGGGCGCAGGATGGCTACACCTTC CAWRRGAQDGYTF
TRBJ1-2 - TRBV5-4 - 15 TGTGCCAGCAGCGGGGCGTTACCTCTTGGCTATGGCTACACCTTC CASSGALPLGYGYTF
TRBJ2-1 - TRBV4-3 TRBD1 19 TGCGCCAGCAGCCAAGTGGCTCCCTACGGGACAGGGGGCGGGGATGAGCAGTTCTTC CASSQVAPYGTGGGDEQFF
TRBJ1-6 many TRBV5-5 - 14 TGTGCCAGCAGCTTGGACGTAAATAATTCACCCCTCCACTTT CASSLDVNNSPLHF
TRBJ1-1 - TRBV14 TRBD1 14 TGTGCCAGCAGCCGGGGACAGCCGAACGCTGAAGCTTTCTTT CASSRGQPNAEAFF